This T cell receptor (beta chain) was recorded in a study of beta chain features in type 1 diabetes. Whole-study findings and limits: There was a moderate but significant shortening of TCRB CDR3s in all four CD4+ subsets of Type 1 diabetes patients.

Populations obtained by sorting all exceeded 98% purity. The study reverse transcribed the entire isolated RNA, so it sequenced expressed TCRB transcripts. Sequencing used immunoSEQ multiplex PCR; TCRdb keeps in-frame clones, though not all of them. The sample includes about 640,000 clones, around 12% of them seen just once. This CDR3 spans 19 amino acids. CDR1 SGHTA and CDR2 FQGNSA come from the germline V gene. Trimming took 6 bases from V and 0 from J; bases not matched to a gene: 15. On this clone itself: Its antigen is currently unknown.

Sample: naive CD4+ T cells from blood. The TCR was taken from a man younger than 40 with type 1 diabetes. The chain links TRBV7-2 to TRBJ1-5; 9 bases match TRBD1. CDR3 residues: CASSLKGTGGGISNQPQHF. The CDR3 coding sequence is TGTGCCAGCAGTCTAAAGGGTACAGGGGGCGGGATTAGCAATCAGCCCCAGCATTTT.